This T cell receptor (beta chain) was profiled in a study of cytomegalovirus exposure and HLA in healthy donors. Study conclusions and caveats: The records held CMV serostatus as the only immune exposure information. Among TCR beta chains, those listed as cytomegalovirus-associated numbered some 170. In all likelihood, a cluster of highly shared sequence variants was a sequencing artifact.

This clone has just one count. Its matching antigen is unknown. This CDR3 has 15 amino acids. In germline, CDR1 is LGHNA, CDR2 YNFKEQ. V was cut by 3 bases and J by 1 base, with 11 bases left in between. 60 Vbeta and 13 Jbeta primers were used in PCR. As processed by the authors: Approximately 11 million of tens of millions of unique TCR beta chains were shared, per a later count. The data were produced by immunoSEQ multiplex PCR, yet TCRdb's version contains in-frame clones alone and is incomplete. The V and J calls and clone size come from that table; D and trimming were worked out from the DNA. The sample includes approximately 170,000 clones, 70% to 90% of them seen just once.

This sequence was found in a man aged 25 to 40 in good health and CMV-seropositive. This chain links TRBV4-2 with TRBJ2-3; TRBD2 might be the D (6 bases). The sequencing sample was made of PBMCs. This CDR3 is CASSQGGARTDTQYF. The DNA for the CDR3 is TGTGCCAGCAGCCAGGGGGGAGCTCGCACAGATACGCAGTATTTT.